This TCR beta chain was observed in a study of T cells after yellow fever vaccination. The overall study: Fractions containing few cells were prepared with SMART-Seq v4 Ultra Low Input. The study's findings and limits: The secondary response was weaker, and its peak arrived faster, on day 5 versus 15. Among primary-vaccination clones, most reappeared after the booster, at approximately 96% for CD4 and 85% to 90% for CD8.

This clonotype was counted only a few times. Its target is unknown. CDR1 and CDR2 (germline): DFQATT, SNEGSKA (reference sequence). Trimming took off 2 bases at V and 6 bases at J, with 13 bases between the two ends. The CDR3 contains 13 residues. Template-switching 5'RACE yielded the TCR cDNA; a universal primer site and UMIs were added in the process. MiXCR was run by TCRdb on the 5' RACE reads, yielding one entry per CDR3 protein. This sample carries around 140,000 distinct CDR3 sequences, 7.7% of them seen once, and the ten largest clones take under 0.85%. V usage is TRBV20-1 and J usage is TRBJ1-1; tentatively, D is TRBD1 (6 bases). This specimen consisted of CD4+ T cells sorted from PBMCs, obtained 5 days after the yellow fever booster vaccination. The sequence was obtained from a man aged 25 to 45 who received the YFV17D yellow fever vaccine. CDR3 nucleotide sequence: TGCAGTGCTAGACTCACAGGGTGGCCTGAAGCTTTCTTT. Its translation is CSARLTGWPEAFF.